These 9 T cell receptor beta chains were sequenced from one sample in a study of shared clonotypes between healthy human individuals. The protocol was immunoSEQ multiplex PCR, while the TCRdb copy is restricted to in-frame clones and leaves out a portion. The top ten hold over 0.12% of the sample, which has 2 million to 3 million clones, approximately 94% seen once. Material for sequencing was naive CD4+ T cells sorted from blood. Subset reported: CD45RA+ positively selected. The receptors originated from a man aged 18-30 years in good health.

This chain uses TRBV14 with TRBJ2-3; D tentatively fits TRBD1 or TRBD2 (6 bases each). V lost 3 bases to trimming and J lost 0 bases, with 19 bases between them. The CDR3 extends over 18 amino acids. CDR1 is SGHDN, CDR2 FVKESK, per germline. CDR3 protein: CASSQLRLGGASTDTQYF. DNA of the CDR3: TGTGCCAGCAGCCAGTTGCGCCTCGGGGGCGCGAGCACAGATACGCAGTATTTT.

The chain links TRBV5-6 to TRBJ2-2; 7 positions match TRBD1. The junction had 3 bases not matched to a gene; V was cut back by 3 bases and J by 1 base. CDR3 length: 15 amino acids. Germline V lookup: CDR1 SGHDT, CDR2 YYEEEE. This CDR3 reads CASSSTGWNTGELFF. DNA for the CDR3: TGTGCCAGCAGCTCGACAGGGTGGAACACCGGGGAGCTGTTTTTT.

The chain combines TRBV19 with TRBJ2-7; 7 bases are shared with TRBD2. The V gene end was trimmed by 5 bases and the J gene end by 2 bases; junction bases not matched to a gene: 9. The CDR3 sequence is 15 residues long. CDR1 is LNHDA and CDR2 is SQIVND in the germline V gene (reference sequence). CDR3 protein: CASSAGGTPPYEQYF. The DNA for the CDR3 is TGTGCCAGTAGTGCCGGGGGGACCCCACCCTACGAGCAGTACTTC.

This clone was seen only a few times. This specimen includes other DNA sequences encoding the same CDR3. The chain is built from TRBV18 and TRBJ1-1, with unresolved D. With 6 bases removed from V and 3 bases from J, the gap between germline ends came to 5 bases. CDR3 length equals 11 residues. Germline CDR1 is KGHSH and CDR2 is LQKENI. The CDR3: CASSRDTEAFF. CDR3 nucleotides: TGTGCCAGCTCGAGGGACACTGAAGCTTTCTTT.

CDR3 residues: CASSLDSTGGYTF. DNA of the CDR3: TGCGCCAGCAGCTTAGACAGCACCGGGGGCTACACCTTC. The rearrangement uses TRBV5-1 and TRBJ1-2; weak D call: TRBD1 (5 bases). The ends were cut back, 2 bases at V and 8 bases at J, with 13 bases in the middle. The CDR3 contains 13 residues. Germline-derived CDR1 and CDR2 are SGHRS and YFSETQ.

The rearrangement joins TRBV15 to TRBJ1-1; 7 positions match TRBD1. V gave up 2 bases and J gave up 4 bases; unmatched junction bases: 7. The CDR3 covers 15 residues. Germline V CDR1 and CDR2: LNHNV, YYDKDF (reference sequence). CDR3: CATSRNRGLSTEAFF. Written as DNA, the CDR3 is TGTGCCACCAGCAGAAACAGGGGATTAAGCACTGAAGCTTTCTTT. Full variable domain (missing parts from reference TRBV15 and TRBJ1-1): DAMVIQNPRYQVTQFGKPVTLSCSQTLNHNVMYWYQQKSSQAPKLLFHYYDKDFNNEADTPDNFQSRRPNTSFCFLDIRSPGLGDTAMYLCATSRNRGLSTEAFFGQGTRLTVV.

V and J are TRBV12-5 and TRBJ2-5; no reliable D call. This CDR3 is 13 amino acids long. Per the germline V gene, CDR1 is LGHNT and CDR2 is FRNRAP. Trimming pared 7 bases from V and 1 base from J, leaving 10 bases between. The CDR3 DNA is TGTGCTAGTGCGTCCAGGAGCCAAGAGACCCAGTACTTC. This encodes CASASRSQETQYF.

The gene calls are TRBV6-6 and TRBJ1-5; D call uncertain. V was pared by 7 bases and J by 4 bases, with 8 bases between. Germline CDR1 and CDR2: MNHNY and SVGAGI (reference sequence). The CDR3 has 12 amino acids. The CDR3 DNA is TGTGCCAGCACCCAGGCGAATCAGCCCCAGCATTTT. This encodes CASTQANQPQHF.

V is TRBV18 and J is TRBJ2-3; the D is unclear. The CDR3 has 15 amino acids. The ends were cut back, 5 bases at V and 0 bases at J, with 12 bases in the middle. Germline CDR1 KGHSH, CDR2 LQKENI. CDR3 DNA: TGTGCCAGCTCATCAAGGCATCCTAGCACAGATACGCAGTATTTT. Translating gives CASSSRHPSTDTQYF.